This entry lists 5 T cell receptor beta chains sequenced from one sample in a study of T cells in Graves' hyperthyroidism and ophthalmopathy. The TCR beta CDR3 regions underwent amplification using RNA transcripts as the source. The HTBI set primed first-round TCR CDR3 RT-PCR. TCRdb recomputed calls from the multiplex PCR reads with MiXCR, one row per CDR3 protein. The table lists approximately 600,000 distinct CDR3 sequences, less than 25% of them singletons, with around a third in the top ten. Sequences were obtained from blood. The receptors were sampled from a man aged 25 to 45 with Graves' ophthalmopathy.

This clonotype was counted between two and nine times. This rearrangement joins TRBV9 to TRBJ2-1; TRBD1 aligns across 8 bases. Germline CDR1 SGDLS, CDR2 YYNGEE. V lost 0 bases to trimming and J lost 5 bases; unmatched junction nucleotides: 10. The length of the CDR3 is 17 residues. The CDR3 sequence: CASSVATGGTGNNEQFF. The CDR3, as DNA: TGTGCCAGCAGCGTAGCTACGGGCGGGACAGGAAACAATGAGCAGTTCTTC.

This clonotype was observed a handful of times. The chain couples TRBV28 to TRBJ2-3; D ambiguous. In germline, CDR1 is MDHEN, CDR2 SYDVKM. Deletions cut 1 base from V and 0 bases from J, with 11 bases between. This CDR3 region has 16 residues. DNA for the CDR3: TGTGCCAGCAGTTTATCTTCTACAGATAGCACAGATACGCAGTATTTT. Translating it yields CASSLSSTDSTDTQYF.

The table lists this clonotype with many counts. CDR3 sequence: CASSEIPGSSYEQYF. CDR3 sequence (DNA): TGTGCCAGCAGTGAGATCCCCGGGAGCTCCTACGAGCAGTACTTC. J is TRBJ2-7 and V is TRBV6-1, with D possibly matching TRBD2 (6 bases). CDR1 is MNHNS and CDR2 is SASEGT in the germline V gene. CDR3 length: 15 amino acids. V lost 3 bases and J lost 0, with 12 bases in between.

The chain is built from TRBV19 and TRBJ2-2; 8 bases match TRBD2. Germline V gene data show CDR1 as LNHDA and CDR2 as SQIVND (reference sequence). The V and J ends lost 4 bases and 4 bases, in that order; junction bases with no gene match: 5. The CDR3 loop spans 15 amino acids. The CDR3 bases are TGTGCCAGTAGTACACTAGCGGACCTCACCGGGGAGCTGTTTTTT. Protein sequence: CASSTLADLTGELFF.

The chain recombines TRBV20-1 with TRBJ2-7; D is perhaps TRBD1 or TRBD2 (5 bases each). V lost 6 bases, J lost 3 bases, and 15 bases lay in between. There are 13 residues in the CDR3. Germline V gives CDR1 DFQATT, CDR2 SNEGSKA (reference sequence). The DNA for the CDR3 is TGCAGTGCCGGTGGGGGTCTTCTCTACGAGCAGTACTTC. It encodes CSAGGGLLYEQYF.